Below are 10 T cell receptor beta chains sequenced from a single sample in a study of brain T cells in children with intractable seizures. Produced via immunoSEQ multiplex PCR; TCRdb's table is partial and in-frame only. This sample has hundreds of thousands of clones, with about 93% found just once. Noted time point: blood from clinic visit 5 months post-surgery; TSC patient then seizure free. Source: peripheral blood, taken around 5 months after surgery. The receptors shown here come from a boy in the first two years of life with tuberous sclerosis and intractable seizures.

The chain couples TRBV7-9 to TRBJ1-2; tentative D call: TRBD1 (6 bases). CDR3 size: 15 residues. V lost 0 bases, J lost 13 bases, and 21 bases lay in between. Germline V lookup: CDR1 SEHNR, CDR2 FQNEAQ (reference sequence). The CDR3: CASSLADSGGRPVTF. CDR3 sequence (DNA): TGTGCCAGCAGCTTAGCAGATTCGGGGGGGCGTCCAGTCACCTTC.

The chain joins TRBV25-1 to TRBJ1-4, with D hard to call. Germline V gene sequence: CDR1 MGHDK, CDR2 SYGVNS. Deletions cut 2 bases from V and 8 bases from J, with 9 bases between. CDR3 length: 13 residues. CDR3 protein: CASSERPGEKLFF. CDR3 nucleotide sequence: TGTGCCAGCAGTGAACGGCCGGGGGAAAAACTGTTTTTT.

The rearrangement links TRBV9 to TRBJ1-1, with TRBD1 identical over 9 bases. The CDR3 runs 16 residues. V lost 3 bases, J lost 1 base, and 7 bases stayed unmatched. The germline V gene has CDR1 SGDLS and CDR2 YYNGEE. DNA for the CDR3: TGTGCCAGCAGCGCGAAGACAGGGGGGAGGAACACTGAAGCTTTCTTT. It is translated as CASSAKTGGRNTEAFF.

The CDR3 reads CASSPRTLSGANVLTF. The CDR3 coding sequence is TGTGCCAGCAGCCCAAGGACTCTCTCTGGGGCCAACGTCCTGACTTTC. The rearrangement links TRBV27 to TRBJ2-6; D is possibly TRBD2 (5 bases). The CDR3 covers 16 residues. Deletions cut 6 bases from V and 0 bases from J, with 12 bases between. CDR1 and CDR2 (germline): MNHEY, SMNVEV (reference sequence). The full variable domain, completed using reference TRBV27 and TRBJ2-6, is EAQVTQNPRYLITVTGKKLTVTCSQNMNHEYMSWYRQDPGLGLRQIYYSMNVEVTDKGDVPEGYKVSRKEKRNFPLILESPSPNQTSLYFCASSPRTLSGANVLTFGAGSRLTVL.

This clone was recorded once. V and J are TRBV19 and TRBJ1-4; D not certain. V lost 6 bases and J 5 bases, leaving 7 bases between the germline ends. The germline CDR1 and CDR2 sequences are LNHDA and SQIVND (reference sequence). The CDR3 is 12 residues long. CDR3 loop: CASSEVNEKLFF. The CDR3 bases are TGTGCCAGTAGCGAGGTCAATGAAAAACTGTTTTTT.

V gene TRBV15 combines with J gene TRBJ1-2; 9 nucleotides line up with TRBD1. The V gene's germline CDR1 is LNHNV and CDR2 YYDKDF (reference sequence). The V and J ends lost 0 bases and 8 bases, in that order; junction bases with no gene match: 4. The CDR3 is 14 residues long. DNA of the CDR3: TGTGCCACCAGCAGAGAATGGACAGGGGACGGCTACACCTTC. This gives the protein CATSREWTGDGYTF.

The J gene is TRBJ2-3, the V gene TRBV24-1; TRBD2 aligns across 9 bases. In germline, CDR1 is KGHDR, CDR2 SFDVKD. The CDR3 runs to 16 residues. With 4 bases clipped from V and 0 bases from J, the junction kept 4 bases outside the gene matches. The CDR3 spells CATSESGRRSTDTQYF. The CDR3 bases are TGTGCCACCAGTGAAAGCGGGAGGAGGAGCACAGATACGCAGTATTTT.

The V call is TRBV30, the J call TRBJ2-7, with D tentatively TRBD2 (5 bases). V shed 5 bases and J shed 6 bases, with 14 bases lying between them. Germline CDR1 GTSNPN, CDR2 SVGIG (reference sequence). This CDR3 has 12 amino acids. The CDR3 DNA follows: TGTGCCTGGTCAGAGGGTATGGTCGAGCAGTACTTC. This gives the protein CAWSEGMVEQYF.

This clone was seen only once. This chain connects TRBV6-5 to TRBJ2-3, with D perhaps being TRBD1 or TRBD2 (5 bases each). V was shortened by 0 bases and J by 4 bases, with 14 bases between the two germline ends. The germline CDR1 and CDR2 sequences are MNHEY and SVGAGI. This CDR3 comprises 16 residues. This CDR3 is CASSYSRGAIADTQYF. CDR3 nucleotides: TGTGCCAGCAGTTACTCGAGAGGGGCAATAGCAGATACGCAGTATTTT.

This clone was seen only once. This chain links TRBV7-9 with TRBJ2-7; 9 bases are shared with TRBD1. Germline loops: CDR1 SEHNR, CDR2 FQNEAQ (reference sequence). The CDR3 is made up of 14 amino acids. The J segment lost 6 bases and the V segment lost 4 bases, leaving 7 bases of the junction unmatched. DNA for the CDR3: TGTGCCAGCAGCTCCTCGGACAGGGGTGGCGAGCAGTACTTC. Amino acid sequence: CASSSSDRGGEQYF. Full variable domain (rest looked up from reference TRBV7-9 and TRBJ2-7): DTGVSQNPRHKITKRGQNVTFRCDPISEHNRLYWYRQTLGQGPEFLTYFQNEAQLEKSRLLSDRFSAERPKGSFSTLEIQRTEQGDSAMYLCASSSSDRGGEQYFGPGTRLTVT.